Included here is one T cell receptor beta chain sequence, with context. The data were produced by immunoSEQ multiplex PCR, yet TCRdb's version contains in-frame clones alone and is incomplete. The table records more than 100,000 clones, roughly 90% of them present only once. The sample comes from a study of blood T cell repertoires in COVID-19. Study in general: COVID-19 samples collected from the United States, Italy and Spain covered acute and convalescent phases. The cDNA or gDNA used as material had been derived from T cells, B-cell-depleted T cells, or PBMCs.

The CDR3 contains 16 residues. Germline CDR1 reads MNHEY; CDR2 reads SMNVEV (reference sequence). The trim removed 4 bases at V and 6 bases at J, leaving 13 bases unmatched. The TCR sequence derives from a woman between 55 and 75 years old with acute or convalescent COVID-19. V and J are TRBV27 and TRBJ2-5; 8 bases agree with TRBD1. The specimen sequenced was peripheral blood. CDR3 nucleotide sequence: TGTGCCAGCAGTTCCAGGGGGCAAGATCGAAGAAAGACCCAGTACTTC. Its translation is CASSSRGQDRRKTQYF.